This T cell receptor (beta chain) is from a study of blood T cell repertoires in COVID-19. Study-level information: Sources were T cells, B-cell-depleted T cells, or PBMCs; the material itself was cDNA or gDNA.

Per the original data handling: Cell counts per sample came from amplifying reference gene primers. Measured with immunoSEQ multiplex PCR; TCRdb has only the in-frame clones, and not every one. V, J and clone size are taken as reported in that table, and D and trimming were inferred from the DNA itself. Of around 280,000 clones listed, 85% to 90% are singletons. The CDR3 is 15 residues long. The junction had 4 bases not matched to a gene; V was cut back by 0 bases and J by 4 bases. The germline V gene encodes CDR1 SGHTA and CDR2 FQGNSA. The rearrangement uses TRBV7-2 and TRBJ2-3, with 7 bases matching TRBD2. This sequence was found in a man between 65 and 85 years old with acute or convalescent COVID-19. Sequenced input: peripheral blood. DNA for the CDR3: TGTGCCAGCAGCTTAGCGGGAGGGCGCCCAGATACGCAGTATTTT. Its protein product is CASSLAGGRPDTQYF.